This section outlines one T cell receptor beta chain sequence together with its context. Antigen unknown. This record belongs to a study of identical twins. Findings of the study overall: Because invariant MAIT and iNKT cells could be present, zero-insertion analyses could be partly confounded. Cord blood's abundant beta clonotypes had fewer insertions, unlike memory repertoires.

The cDNA had a unique molecular identifier and a template-switch universal primer site. TCRdb reanalysed the 5' RACE reads using MiXCR and keeps one entry per CDR3 protein. The sample lists about 220,000 distinct CDR3 sequences; about 7.5% were seen once. A further study also used this sample, focusing on yellow fever vaccine responses in identical twins. That work states: Twin vaccine T cell responses reportedly seemed partly convergent, partly personalized.

The sequencing sample was made of memory (CD45RO+) T cells sorted from blood. This receptor was obtained from a woman in her late teens or twenties in good health.

This chain's CDR3 is CASKRDQGYNEQFF. Written as DNA, the CDR3 is TGTGCCAGTAAAAGGGACCAAGGGTACAATGAGCAGTTCTTC. The gene calls are TRBV19 and TRBJ2-1; D possibly uses TRBD1 or TRBD2 (5 bases each). The CDR3 length is 14 residues. From germline, CDR1 is LNHDA and CDR2 SQIVND (reference sequence). Trimming took 7 bases from V and 4 from J, leaving 14 bases between them.